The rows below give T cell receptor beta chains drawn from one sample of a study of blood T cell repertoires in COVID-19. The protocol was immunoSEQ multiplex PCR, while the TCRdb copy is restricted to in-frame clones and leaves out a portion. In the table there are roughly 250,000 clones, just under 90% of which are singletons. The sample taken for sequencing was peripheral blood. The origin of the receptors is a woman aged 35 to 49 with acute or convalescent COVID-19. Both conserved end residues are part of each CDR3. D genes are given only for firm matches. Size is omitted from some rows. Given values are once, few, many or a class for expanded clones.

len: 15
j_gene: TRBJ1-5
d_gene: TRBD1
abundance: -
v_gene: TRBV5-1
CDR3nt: TGCGCCAGCAGCTTGGGGGACAGCCCGGGTCAGCCCCAGCATTTT
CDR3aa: CASSLGDSPGQPQHF

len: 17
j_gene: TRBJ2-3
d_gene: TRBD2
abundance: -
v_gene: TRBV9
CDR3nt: TGTGCCAGCAGCCCTTGGACTAGCGGGGGCCCCACAGATACGCAGTATTTT
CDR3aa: CASSPWTSGGPTDTQYF

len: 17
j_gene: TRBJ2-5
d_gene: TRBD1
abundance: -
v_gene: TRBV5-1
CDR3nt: TGCGCCAGCAGCATTGGACAGGGTCTGGATGTCGGGGAGACCCAGTACTTC
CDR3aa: CASSIGQGLDVGETQYF

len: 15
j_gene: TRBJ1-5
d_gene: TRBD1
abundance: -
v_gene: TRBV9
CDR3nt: TGTGCCAGCAGCGCCTCCGACAGGGTTAATCAGCCCCAGCATTTT
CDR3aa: CASSASDRVNQPQHF

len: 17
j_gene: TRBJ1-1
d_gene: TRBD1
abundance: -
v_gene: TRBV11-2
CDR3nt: TGTGCCAGCAGCTTCCTACTGACAGGGGTCATGAACACTGAAGCTTTCTTT
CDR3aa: CASSFLLTGVMNTEAFF

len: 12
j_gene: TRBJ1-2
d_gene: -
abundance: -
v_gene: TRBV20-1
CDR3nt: TGCAGTGCTAGTAGGGGCTACTATGGCTACACCTTC
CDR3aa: CSASRGYYGYTF

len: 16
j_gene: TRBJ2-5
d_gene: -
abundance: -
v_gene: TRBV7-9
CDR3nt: TGTGCCAGCAGCTTAAATGCCAGGACTATCGAAGAGACCCAGTACTTC
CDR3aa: CASSLNARTIEETQYF

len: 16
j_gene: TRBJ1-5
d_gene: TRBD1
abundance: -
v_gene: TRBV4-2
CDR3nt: TGTGCCAGCAGCCACCTGGGGGGACAGGGCAATCAGCCCCAGCATTTT
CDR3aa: CASSHLGGQGNQPQHF

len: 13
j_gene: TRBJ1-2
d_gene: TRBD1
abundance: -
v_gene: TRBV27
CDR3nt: TGTGCCAGCAGTACAGGGGACACCTATGGCTACACCTTC
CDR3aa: CASSTGDTYGYTF

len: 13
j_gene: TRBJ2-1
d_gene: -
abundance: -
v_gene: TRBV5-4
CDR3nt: TGTGCCAGCAGCTTGACAGGGGAGGATGAGCAGTTCTTC
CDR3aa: CASSLTGEDEQFF

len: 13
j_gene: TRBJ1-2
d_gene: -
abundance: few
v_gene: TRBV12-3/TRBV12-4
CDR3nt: TGTGCCAGCAGTCTGACAGCCAACTATGGCTACACCTTC
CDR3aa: CASSLTANYGYTF

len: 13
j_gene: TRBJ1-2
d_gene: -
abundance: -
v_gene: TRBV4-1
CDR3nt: TGCGCCAGCAGCGACACAGTTAACTATGGCTACACCTTC
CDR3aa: CASSDTVNYGYTF

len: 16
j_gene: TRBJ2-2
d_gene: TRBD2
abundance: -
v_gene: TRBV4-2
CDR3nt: TGTGCCAGCAGCCTCGGGACTAGCGGGGGGCCCGGGGAGCTGTTTTTT
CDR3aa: CASSLGTSGGPGELFF

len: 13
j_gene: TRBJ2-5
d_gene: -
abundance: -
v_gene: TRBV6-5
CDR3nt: TGTGCCAGCAGTTACTCGGGAGCGGAGACCCAGTACTTC
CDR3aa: CASSYSGAETQYF

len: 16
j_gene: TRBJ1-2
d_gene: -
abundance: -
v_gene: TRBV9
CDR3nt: TGTGCCAGCTCCCCGGGCGGCGGACTTTCTAACTATGGCTACACCTTC
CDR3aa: CASSPGGGLSNYGYTF

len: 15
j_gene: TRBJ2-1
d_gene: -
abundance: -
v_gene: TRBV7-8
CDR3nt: TGTGCCAGCAGAAAAGGGGAAGCCGCCTACAATGAGCAGTTCTTC
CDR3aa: CASRKGEAAYNEQFF

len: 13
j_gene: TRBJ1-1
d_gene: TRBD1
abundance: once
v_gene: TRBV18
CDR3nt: TGTGCCAGCTCTCCTTGGGACAGCACTGAAGCTTTCTTT
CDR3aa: CASSPWDSTEAFF

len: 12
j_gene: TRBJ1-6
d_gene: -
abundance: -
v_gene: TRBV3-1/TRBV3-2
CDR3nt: TGTGCCAGCAGCCAAGCGGACAAGGCCCTCCACTTT
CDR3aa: CASSQADKALHF

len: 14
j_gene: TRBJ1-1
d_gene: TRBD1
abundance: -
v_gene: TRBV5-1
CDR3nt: TGCGCCAGCAGCTCGGGACAGGGGGGCACTGAAGCTTTCTTT
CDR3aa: CASSSGQGGTEAFF

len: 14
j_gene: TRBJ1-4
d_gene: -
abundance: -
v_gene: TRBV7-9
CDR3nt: TGTGCCAGCAGCTTAGGCAGGGAAAATGAAAAACTGTTTTTT
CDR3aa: CASSLGRENEKLFF

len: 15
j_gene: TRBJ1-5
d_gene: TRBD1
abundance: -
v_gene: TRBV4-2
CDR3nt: TGTGCCAGCAGCCCGGACAGGGGAAGCAATCAGCCCCAGCATTTT
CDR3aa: CASSPDRGSNQPQHF

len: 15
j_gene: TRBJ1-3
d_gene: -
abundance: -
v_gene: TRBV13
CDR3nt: TGTGCCAGCAGCTTGGGTCAGGGTTCTGGAAACACCATATATTTT
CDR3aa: CASSLGQGSGNTIYF

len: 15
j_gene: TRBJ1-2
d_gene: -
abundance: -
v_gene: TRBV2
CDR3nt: TGTGCCAGCAGTGAAGTGGGTGGGGGGAACTATGGCTACACCTTC
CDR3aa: CASSEVGGGNYGYTF

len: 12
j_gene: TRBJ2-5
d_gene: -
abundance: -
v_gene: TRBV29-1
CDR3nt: TGCAGCGTTGAGTCCGACAGGGAGACCCAGTACTTC
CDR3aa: CSVESDRETQYF

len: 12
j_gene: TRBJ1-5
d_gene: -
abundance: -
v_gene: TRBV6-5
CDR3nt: TGTGCCACAGGGTATAGCAATCAGCCCCAGCATTTT
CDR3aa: CATGYSNQPQHF

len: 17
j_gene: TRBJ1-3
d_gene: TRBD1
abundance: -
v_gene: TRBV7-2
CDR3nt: TGTGCCAGCAGCCGTTACCGGGGACAGGGGGTTGGAAACACCATATATTTT
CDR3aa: CASSRYRGQGVGNTIYF

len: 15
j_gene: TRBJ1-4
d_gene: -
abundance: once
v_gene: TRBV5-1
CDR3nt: TGCGCCAGCGGTATTAGTGGGGGAGGAGGTGAAAAACTGTTTTTT
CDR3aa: CASGISGGGGEKLFF

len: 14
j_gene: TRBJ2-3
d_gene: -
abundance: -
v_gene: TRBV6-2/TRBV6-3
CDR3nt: TGTGCCAGCAGTTACCTGACTAGCACAGATACGCAGTATTTT
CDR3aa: CASSYLTSTDTQYF

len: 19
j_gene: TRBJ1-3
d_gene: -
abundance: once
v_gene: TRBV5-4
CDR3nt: TGTGCCAGCAGCCCATTACCGTGGACAGAGGCCTACTCTGGAAACACCATATATTTT
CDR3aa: CASSPLPWTEAYSGNTIYF

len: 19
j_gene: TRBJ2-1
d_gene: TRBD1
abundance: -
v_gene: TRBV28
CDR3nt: TGTGCCAGCAGTTTATCTGTCCGGAGGGGACAGGGCTATGACAATGAGCAGTTCTTC
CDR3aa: CASSLSVRRGQGYDNEQFF

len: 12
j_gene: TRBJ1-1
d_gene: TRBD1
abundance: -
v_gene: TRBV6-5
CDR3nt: TGTGCCAGCAAGGGCCCAGGGGGAGAAGCTTTCTTT
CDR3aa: CASKGPGGEAFF

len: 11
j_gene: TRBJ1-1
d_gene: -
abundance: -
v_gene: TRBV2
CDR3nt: TGTGCCAGCGGAGGGGACACTGAAGCTTTCTTT
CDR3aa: CASGGDTEAFF

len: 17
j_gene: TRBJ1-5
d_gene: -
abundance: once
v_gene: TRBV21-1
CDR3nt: TGTGCCAGCAGCAAATTAGGAGGGCAAATGGGCAATCAGCCCCAGCATTTT
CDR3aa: CASSKLGGQMGNQPQHF

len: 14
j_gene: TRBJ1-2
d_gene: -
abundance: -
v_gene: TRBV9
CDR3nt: TGTGCCAGCAGCGCCGCCGGGAGCGACTATGGCTACACCTTC
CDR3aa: CASSAAGSDYGYTF

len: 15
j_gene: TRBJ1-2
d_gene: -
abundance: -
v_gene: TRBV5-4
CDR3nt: TGTGCCAGCAGCCCAGGCGGGGGGCGCGGTTATGGCTACACCTTC
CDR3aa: CASSPGGGRGYGYTF

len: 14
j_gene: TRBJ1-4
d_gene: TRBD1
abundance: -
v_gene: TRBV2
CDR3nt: TGTGCCAGCAGTGAGCGACAGGGATGGGAAAAACTGTTTTTT
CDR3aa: CASSERQGWEKLFF

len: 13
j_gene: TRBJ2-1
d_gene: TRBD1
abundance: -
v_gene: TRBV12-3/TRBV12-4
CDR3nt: TGTGCCAGCAGTCCGGGACAGGGGTTTGAGCAGTTCTTC
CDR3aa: CASSPGQGFEQFF

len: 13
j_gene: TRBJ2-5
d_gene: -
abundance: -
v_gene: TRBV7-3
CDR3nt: TGTGCCAGCAGCTTGGGAGGTGGGGAGACCCAGTACTTC
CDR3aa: CASSLGGGETQYF

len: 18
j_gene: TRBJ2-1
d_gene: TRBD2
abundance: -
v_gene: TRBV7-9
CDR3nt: TGTGCCAGCAGCTCGATCCTGACTAGCGGGGACTCAAGGAATGAGCAGTTCTTC
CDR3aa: CASSSILTSGDSRNEQFF

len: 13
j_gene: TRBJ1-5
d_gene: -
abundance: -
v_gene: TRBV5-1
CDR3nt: TGCGCCAGCAGCTTGCGGCCCGGGCAGCCCCAGCATTTT
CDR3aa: CASSLRPGQPQHF

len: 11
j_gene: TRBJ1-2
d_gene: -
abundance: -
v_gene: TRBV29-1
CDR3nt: TGCAGCGTTGGTCCGAGGAGTGGCTACACCTTC
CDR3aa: CSVGPRSGYTF

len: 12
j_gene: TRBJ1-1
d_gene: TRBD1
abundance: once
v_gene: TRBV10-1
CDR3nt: TGCGCCAGCAGTGGCAGGGGGTCTGAAGCTTTCTTT
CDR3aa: CASSGRGSEAFF

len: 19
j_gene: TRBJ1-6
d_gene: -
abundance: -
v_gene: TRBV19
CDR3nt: TGTGCCAGTAGTATTAGGGTGGCAGGGTCGTTCAGCTATAATTCACCCCTCCACTTT
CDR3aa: CASSIRVAGSFSYNSPLHF

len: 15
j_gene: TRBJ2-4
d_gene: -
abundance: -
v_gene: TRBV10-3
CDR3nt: TGTGCCATCAGTGAGTCGGTAGAGGGCCATAACATTCAGTACTTC
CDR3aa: CAISESVEGHNIQYF

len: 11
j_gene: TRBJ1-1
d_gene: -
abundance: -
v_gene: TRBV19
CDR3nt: TGTGCCAGCCGACAGCACACTGAAGCTTTCTTT
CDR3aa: CASRQHTEAFF

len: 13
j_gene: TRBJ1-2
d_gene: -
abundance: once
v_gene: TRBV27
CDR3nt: TGTGCCAGCAGTTTGAGAGCTAACTATGGCTACACCTTC
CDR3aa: CASSLRANYGYTF

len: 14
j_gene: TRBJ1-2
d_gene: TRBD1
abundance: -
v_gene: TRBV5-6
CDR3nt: TGTGCCAGCAGCCGGCCGACAGGGCCGTACGGCTACACCTTC
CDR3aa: CASSRPTGPYGYTF

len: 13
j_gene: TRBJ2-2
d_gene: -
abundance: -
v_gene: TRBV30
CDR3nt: TGTGCCTGGAGTGCCTCGTCAGCCGGGGAGCTGTTTTTT
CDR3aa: CAWSASSAGELFF

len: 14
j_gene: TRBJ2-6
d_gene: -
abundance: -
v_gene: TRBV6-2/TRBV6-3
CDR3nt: TGTGCCAGCAGTTATTCTAGGGGGGCCAACGTCCTGACTTTC
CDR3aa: CASSYSRGANVLTF

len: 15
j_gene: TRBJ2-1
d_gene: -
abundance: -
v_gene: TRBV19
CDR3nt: TGTGCCAGTAGTATTATGACGGGGGGCCCTAATGAGCAGTTCTTC
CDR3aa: CASSIMTGGPNEQFF

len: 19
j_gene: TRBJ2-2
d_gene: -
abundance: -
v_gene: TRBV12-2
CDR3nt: TGTGCAAGTCGCTTAGTGGAGCGGGGACCCGGACCTAACACCGGGGAGCTGTTTTTT
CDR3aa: CASRLVERGPGPNTGELFF

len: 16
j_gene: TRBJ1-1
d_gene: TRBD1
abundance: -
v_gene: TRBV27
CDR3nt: TGTGCCAGCAGTCCGCTACCGGGACAGGGCGTCGCTGAAGCTTTCTTT
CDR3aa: CASSPLPGQGVAEAFF

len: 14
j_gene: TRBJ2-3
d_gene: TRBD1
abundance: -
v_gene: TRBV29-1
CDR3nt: TGCAGCGTCTCCGGGACAGGGTATTCAGATACGCAGTATTTT
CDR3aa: CSVSGTGYSDTQYF

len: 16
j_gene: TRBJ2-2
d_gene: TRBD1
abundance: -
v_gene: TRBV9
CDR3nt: TGTGCCAGCAGCGCAGGGGAGGACAGGGAGGACGGGGAGCTGTTTTTT
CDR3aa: CASSAGEDREDGELFF

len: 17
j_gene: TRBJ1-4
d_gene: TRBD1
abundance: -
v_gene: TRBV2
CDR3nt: TGTGCCAGCAGACTGGACAGGGAGAGGGCAACTAATGAAAAACTGTTTTTT
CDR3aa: CASRLDRERATNEKLFF

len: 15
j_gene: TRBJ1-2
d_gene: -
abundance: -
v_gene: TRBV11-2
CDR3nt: TGTGCCAGCAGCTTATCACGGGAGACCCTTTATGGCTACACCTTC
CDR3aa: CASSLSRETLYGYTF

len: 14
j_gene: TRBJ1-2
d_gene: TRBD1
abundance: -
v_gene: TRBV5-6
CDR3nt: TGTGCCAGCAGCGTACCGGACAGGGGCGATGGCTACACCTTC
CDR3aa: CASSVPDRGDGYTF